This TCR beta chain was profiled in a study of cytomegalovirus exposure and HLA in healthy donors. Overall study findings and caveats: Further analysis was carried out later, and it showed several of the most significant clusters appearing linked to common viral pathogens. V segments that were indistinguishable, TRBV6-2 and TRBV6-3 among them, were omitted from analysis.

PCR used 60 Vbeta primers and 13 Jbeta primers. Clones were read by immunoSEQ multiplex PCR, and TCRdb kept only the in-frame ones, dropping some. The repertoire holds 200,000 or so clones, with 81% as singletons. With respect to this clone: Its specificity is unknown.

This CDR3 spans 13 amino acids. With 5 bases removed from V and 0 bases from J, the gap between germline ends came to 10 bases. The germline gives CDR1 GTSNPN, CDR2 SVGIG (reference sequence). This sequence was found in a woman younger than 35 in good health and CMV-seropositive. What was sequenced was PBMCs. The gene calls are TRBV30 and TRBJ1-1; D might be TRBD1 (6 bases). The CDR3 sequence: CAWSGDMNTEAFF. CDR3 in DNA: TGTGCCTGGTCCGGGGACATGAACACTGAAGCTTTCTTT.